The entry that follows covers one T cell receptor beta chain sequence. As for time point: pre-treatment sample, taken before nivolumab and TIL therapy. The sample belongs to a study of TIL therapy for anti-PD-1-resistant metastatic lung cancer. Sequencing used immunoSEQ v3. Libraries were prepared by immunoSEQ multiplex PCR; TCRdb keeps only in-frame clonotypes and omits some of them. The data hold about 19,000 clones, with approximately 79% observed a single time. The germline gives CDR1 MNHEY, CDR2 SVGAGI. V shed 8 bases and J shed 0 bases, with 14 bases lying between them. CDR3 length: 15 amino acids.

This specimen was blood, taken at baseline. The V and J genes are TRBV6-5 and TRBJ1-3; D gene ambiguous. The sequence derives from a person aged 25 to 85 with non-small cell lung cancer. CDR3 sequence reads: CASLHPASSGNTIYF. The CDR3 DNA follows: TGTGCCAGCCTCCACCCCGCAAGCTCTGGAAACACCATATATTTT.